The 10 T cell receptor beta chains given below trace back to one sample, sequenced in a study of cytotoxic CD8 clonotypes in ibrutinib-treated CLL. Sequenced by immunoSEQ multiplex PCR; TCRdb stores in-frame clones only, minus some. The data contain some 50,000 clones, roughly two thirds of them singletons. The sequenced sample was PBMCs, obtained after 12 months of ibrutinib treatment. These receptors were collected from a human donor with chronic lymphocytic leukemia.

Notes on this clone: This sample also contains other DNA sequences that code for the same CDR3. The rearrangement uses TRBV5-1 and TRBJ2-5, with unresolved D. The CDR3 is 14 residues long. Trimming shortened V by 0 bases and J by 1 base, and 7 bases separated the two germline ends. In germline, CDR1 is SGHRS, CDR2 YFSETQ. The DNA of the CDR3 is TGCGCCAGCAGCTTGGGGGTAACCCAAGAGACCCAGTACTTC. This translates into CASSLGVTQETQYF.

This clone was detected a few times. The chain joins TRBV7-9 to TRBJ2-2; D is undetermined. Trimming removed 6 bases from V and 4 bases from J, with 12 bases in between. The length of the CDR3 is 14 residues. The germline V gene encodes CDR1 SEHNR and CDR2 FQNEAQ (reference sequence). The CDR3 nucleotides read TGTGCCAGCAGGGGAAAGGAGCCCACCGGGGAGCTGTTTTTT. This translates into CASRGKEPTGELFF.

The V gene is TRBV6-1, the J gene TRBJ1-2, with 7 bases matching TRBD1. Trimming at V came to 6 bases and at J to 2 bases, leaving 3 bases not matched to a gene. The CDR3 consists of 13 residues. Germline lookup yields CDR1 MNHNS and CDR2 SASEGT. CDR3 protein: CASRLGQNYGYTF. The CDR3 region has the DNA TGTGCCAGCAGGCTGGGACAGAACTATGGCTACACCTTC.

The J gene is TRBJ1-1, the V gene TRBV29-1; D is possibly TRBD1 (5 bases). This CDR3 spans 17 amino acids. Germline CDR1 is SQVTM and CDR2 is ANQGSEA. V lost 7 bases and J 0 bases, leaving 24 bases between the germline ends. This CDR3 reads CSGSYWGPPNLNTEAFF. CDR3 nucleotide sequence: TGCAGCGGTAGTTATTGGGGCCCTCCTAATTTGAACACTGAAGCTTTCTTT.

The gene calls are TRBV6-5 and TRBJ2-3; the D gene is possibly TRBD1 (6 bases). Per the germline V gene, CDR1 is MNHEY and CDR2 is SVGAGI. The CDR3 runs 13 residues. V dropped 2 bases and J dropped 4 bases, with 7 bases sitting between them. CDR3 DNA sequence: TGTGCCAGCAGTTACCCAGGGGCAGATACGCAGTATTTT. Translating it yields CASSYPGADTQYF.

In this sample, this clone turned up a few times. The V gene is TRBV30, the J gene TRBJ1-1; D unclear. Germline V gene sequence: CDR1 GTSNPN, CDR2 SVGIG (reference sequence). The CDR3 is made up of 12 amino acids. V was shortened by 4 bases and J by 2 bases, with 8 bases between the two germline ends. In DNA form, the CDR3 reads TGTGCCTGGAAGGGCACCAACACTGAAGCTTTCTTT. Translating gives CAWKGTNTEAFF.

The rearrangement links TRBV5-1 to TRBJ2-7; D unresolved. Germline loops: CDR1 SGHRS, CDR2 YFSETQ. The CDR3 length is 16 residues. V dropped 0 bases and J dropped 2 bases, with 15 bases sitting between them. The CDR3 coding sequence is TGCGCCAGCAGCTTGGCCCACAGTTCGACACCCTACGAGCAGTACTTC. Translated: CASSLAHSSTPYEQYF. The whole variable domain, remainder taken from reference TRBV5-1 and TRBJ2-7, is KAGVTQTPRYLIKTRGQQVTLSCSPISGHRSVSWYQQTPGQGLQFLFEYFSETQRNKGNFPGRFSGRQFSNSRSEMNVSTLELGDSALYLCASSLAHSSTPYEQYFGPGTRLTVT.

This clone was detected only a few times. This sequence joins TRBV7-6 and TRBJ2-2; a possible D gene is TRBD2 (6 bases). The CDR3 extends over 13 amino acids. Germline-derived CDR1 and CDR2 are SGHVS and FNYEAQ. Trimming took off 3 bases at V and 6 bases at J, with 8 bases between the two ends. CDR3 DNA: TGTGCCAGCAGCTTCAGACTAGCCGGGGAGCTGTTTTTT. Translated, it gives CASSFRLAGELFF.

The gene calls are TRBV5-1 and TRBJ1-5; D unresolved. The CDR3 length is 13 residues. Germline CDR1 is SGHRS and CDR2 is YFSETQ. V lost 0 bases and J 5 bases, leaving 6 bases between the germline ends. DNA for the CDR3: TGCGCCAGCAGCTTGGGGACTTATCAGCCCCAGCATTTT. It codes for CASSLGTYQPQHF.

The V gene is TRBV13, the J gene TRBJ2-7, with unresolved D. Trimming cost V 5 bases and J 2 bases, with 16 bases left between them. This CDR3 is built from 15 residues. The V gene's germline CDR1 is PRHDT and CDR2 FYEKMQ (reference sequence). CDR3 residues: CASSPHPDGTYEQYF. CDR3 sequence (DNA): TGTGCCAGCAGCCCCCACCCGGACGGTACCTACGAGCAGTACTTC.